This T cell receptor (beta chain) was sequenced during a study of T cell repertoires in cytomegalovirus infection. Study summary: A matching HLA type, together with CMV infection, was signaled by public TCR beta signatures.

As regards this clonotype: Its antigen is unknown.

TCRdb re-called the reads with MiXCR, one entry per CDR3 protein. The sample lists around 530,000 distinct CDR3 sequences, about 15% occurring once. Trimming took off 4 bases at V and 4 bases at J, with 14 bases between the two ends. CDR3 size: 15 residues. The germline V gene encodes CDR1 SNHLY and CDR2 FYNNEI. Findings and caveats of the study: Pooled public TCR beta family frequency picked out CMV carriers with the relevant HLA. CMV-specific TCR beta clonotypes restricted by HLA-C were the ones dominating the ex vivo response.

The chain is built from TRBV2 and TRBJ2-1; TRBD2 might be the D (6 bases). The TCR sequence derives from a human donor in good health (CMV status not recorded). Some clones in this sample may be carry-over from other donors' samples. The material sequenced was CD8+ T cells from PBMCs. CDR3 sequence reads: CASSVGGRPYNEQFF. The CDR3 DNA is TGTGCCAGCAGTGTTGGGGGGAGGCCTTACAATGAGCAGTTCTTC.